The clone carrying this T cell receptor beta chain has more than one count but fewer than ten. TCRdb re-called the RT-PCR reads through MiXCR, storing one row per CDR3 protein. The table records about 960,000 distinct CDR3 sequences, 18% of them present only once. The sample originates from a study of patients and donors after allogeneic stem cell transplantation. Germline V gene data show CDR1 as SGHDN and CDR2 as FVKESK. The CDR3 spans 16 residues. Trimming shortened V by 4 bases and J by 7 bases, and 17 bases separated the two germline ends. This TCR was recovered from a human donor who was either an allogeneic HSCT recipient or a stem cell or donor lymphocyte infusion donor (not recorded which). It is not recorded whose cells these are; they may come from a transplant donor. The sample was blood, either unsorted or a sorted T cell fraction (not recorded which). V is TRBV14 and J is TRBJ1-6; perhaps TRBD1 as D (6 bases). The CDR3 DNA sequence: TGTGCCAGCAGCCCACTCGGGGGGCTCCCCAATTCACCCCTCCACTTT. Protein product: CASSPLGGLPNSPLHF.